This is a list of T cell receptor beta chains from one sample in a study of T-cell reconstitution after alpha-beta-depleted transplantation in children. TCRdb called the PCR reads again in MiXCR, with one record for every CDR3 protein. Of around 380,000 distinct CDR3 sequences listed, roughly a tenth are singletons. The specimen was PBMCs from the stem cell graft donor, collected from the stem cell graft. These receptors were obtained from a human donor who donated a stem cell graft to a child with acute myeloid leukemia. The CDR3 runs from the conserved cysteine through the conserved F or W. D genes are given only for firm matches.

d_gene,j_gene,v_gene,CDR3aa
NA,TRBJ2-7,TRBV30,CAWSAGGSYEQYF
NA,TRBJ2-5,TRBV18,CASSPAPGQETQYF
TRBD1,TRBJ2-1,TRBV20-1,CSAVRDRGYNEQFF
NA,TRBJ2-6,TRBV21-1,CASSLPLGEGRGISGANVLTF
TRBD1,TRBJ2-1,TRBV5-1,CASSLEGQGASSYNEQFF
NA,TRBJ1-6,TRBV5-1,CASSLSSWGNNSPLHF
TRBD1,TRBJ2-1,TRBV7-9,CASSLRGGDRVFF
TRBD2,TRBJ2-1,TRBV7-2,CASSSGLAGVEQFF
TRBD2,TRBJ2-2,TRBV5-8,CASSDGTSGMIGELFF
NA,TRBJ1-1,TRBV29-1,CSVGERNTEAFF
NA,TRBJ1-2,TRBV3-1,CASSSNRYGYTF
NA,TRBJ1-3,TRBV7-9,CASSSNRDTTGNPIYF
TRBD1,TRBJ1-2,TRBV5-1,CASSLISPQGSGYTF
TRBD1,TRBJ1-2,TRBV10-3,CAISESGTGLTYGYTF
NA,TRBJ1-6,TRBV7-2,CASSSRQYNSPLHF
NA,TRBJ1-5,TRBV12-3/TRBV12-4,CASSLGLSGEPQHF
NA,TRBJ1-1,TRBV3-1,CASSPGGGYSNTEAFF
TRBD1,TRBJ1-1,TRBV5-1,CASSPAGGMNTEAFF
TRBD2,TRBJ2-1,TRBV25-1,CASSDLSVGTSGRASYNEQFF
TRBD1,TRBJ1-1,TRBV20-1,CSADRLTGTMGTEAFF
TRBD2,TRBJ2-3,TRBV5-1,CASSLDPGRADTQYF
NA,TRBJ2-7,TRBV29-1,CSVGSYEQYF
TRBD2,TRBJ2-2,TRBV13,CASSADPASGGENTGELFF
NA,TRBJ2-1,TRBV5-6,CASSLRQTPPYNEQFF
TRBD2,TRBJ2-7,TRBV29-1,CSVDFGRDYEQYF
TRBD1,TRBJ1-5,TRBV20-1,CSARDASLRGRQPQHF
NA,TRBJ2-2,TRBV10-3,CAISMDLNTGELFF
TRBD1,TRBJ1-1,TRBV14,CASSQVRGRIDTEAFF
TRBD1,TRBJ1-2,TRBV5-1,CASRAGTGALQDGYTF
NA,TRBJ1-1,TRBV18,CASSPQHSLNTEAFF
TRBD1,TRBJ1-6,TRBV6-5,CASSYTGDNSPLHF
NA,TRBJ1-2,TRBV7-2,CASSLVFANYGYTF
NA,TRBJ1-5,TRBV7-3,CASSLNGGTGPEAQHF
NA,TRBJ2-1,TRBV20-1,CSARAGLVLNEQFF
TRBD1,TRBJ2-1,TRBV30,CAWAGTGPYNEQFF
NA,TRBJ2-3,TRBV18,CASSPADTQYF
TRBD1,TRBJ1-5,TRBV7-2,CASSLMGQGGFEPQHF
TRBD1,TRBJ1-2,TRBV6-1,CASSQGQGKGGYTF
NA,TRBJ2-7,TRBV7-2,CASSLGDPLVEQYF
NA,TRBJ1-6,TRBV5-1,CASSLWGGSDLSFTLHF
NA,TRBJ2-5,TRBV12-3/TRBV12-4,CASRTGGPQETQYF
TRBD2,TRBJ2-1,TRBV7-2,CASSLAAGGLFYNEQFF
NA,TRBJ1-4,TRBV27,CASSLRGTANEKLFF
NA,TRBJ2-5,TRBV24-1,CATAGPNQETQYF
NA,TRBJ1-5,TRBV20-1,CSAGRIQSNQPQHF
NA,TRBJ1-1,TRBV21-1,CASSKGGQRNTEAFF